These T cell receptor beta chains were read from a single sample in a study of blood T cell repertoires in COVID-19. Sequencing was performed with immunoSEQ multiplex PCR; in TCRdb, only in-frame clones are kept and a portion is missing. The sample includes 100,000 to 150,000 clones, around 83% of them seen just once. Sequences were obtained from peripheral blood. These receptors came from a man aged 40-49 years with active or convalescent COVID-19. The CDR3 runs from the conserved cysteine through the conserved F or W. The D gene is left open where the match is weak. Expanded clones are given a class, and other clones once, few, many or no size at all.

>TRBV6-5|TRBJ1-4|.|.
CASSGLQGWGEKLFF
TGTGCCAGCAGCGGCCTACAGGGATGGGGTGAAAAACTGTTTTTT
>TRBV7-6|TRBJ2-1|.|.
CASSLASSSGQSSYNEQFF
TGTGCCAGCAGCTTAGCGTCCTCCAGCGGTCAGAGCTCCTACAATGAGCAGTTCTTC
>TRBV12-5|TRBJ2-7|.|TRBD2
CASGLASLAGGPNEQYF
TGTGCTAGTGGTTTGGCCTCCCTAGCGGGGGGTCCCAACGAGCAGTACTTC
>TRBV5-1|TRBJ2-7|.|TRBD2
CASSPGGTSAYEQYF
TGCGCCAGCAGCCCGGGGGGGACTAGCGCCTACGAGCAGTACTTC
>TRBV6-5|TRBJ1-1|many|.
CASSIREHTEAFF
TGTGCCAGCAGTATCCGGGAGCACACTGAAGCTTTCTTT
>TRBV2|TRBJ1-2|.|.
CASPRQSEGYTF
TGTGCCAGCCCGAGGCAGAGCGAGGGCTACACCTTC
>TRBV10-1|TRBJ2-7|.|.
CASSQRPGRSYEQYF
TGCGCCAGCAGCCAGAGACCAGGAAGGTCCTACGAGCAGTACTTC
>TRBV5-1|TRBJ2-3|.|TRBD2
CASSTGTSADTQYF
TGCGCCAGCAGCACCGGGACTAGCGCAGATACGCAGTATTTT
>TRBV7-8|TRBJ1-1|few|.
CASSLQTQGNTEAFF
TGTGCCAGCAGCCTACAGACCCAAGGGAACACTGAAGCTTTCTTT
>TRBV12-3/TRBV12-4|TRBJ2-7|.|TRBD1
CASSGTGGSEQYF
TGTGCCAGCAGTGGGACAGGGGGCTCCGAGCAGTACTTC
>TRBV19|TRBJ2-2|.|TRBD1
CASSRGQGWLETGELFF
TGTGCCAGTAGTCGAGGACAGGGTTGGTTGGAAACCGGGGAGCTGTTTTTT
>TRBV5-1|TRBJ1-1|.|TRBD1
CASSLDGTVTEAFF
TGCGCCAGCAGCTTAGACGGGACAGTTACTGAAGCTTTCTTT
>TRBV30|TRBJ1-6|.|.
CAWSPGGARSPLHF
TGTGCCTGGAGTCCCGGGGGGGCAAGATCACCCCTCCACTTT
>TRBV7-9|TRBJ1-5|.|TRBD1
CASSIGQGESNQPQHF
TGTGCCAGCAGCATCGGACAGGGGGAGAGCAATCAGCCCCAGCATTTT
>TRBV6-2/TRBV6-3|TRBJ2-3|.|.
CASSTPDRPSTDTQYF
TGTGCCAGCAGTACCCCGGACAGACCTAGCACAGATACGCAGTATTTT
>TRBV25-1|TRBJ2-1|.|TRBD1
CASSESLGQGGQFF
TGTGCCAGCAGTGAATCATTGGGACAGGGAGGACAGTTCTTC
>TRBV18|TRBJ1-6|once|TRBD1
CASSPGQYNSPLHF
TGTGCCAGCTCACCGGGACAGTATAATTCACCCCTCCACTTT
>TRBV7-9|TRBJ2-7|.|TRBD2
CASSLVGVREGNEQYF
TGTGCCAGCAGCTTAGTGGGAGTCAGGGAGGGTAACGAGCAGTACTTC
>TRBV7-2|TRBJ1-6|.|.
CASSSPGHYNSPLHF
TGTGCCAGCAGCTCCCCGGGACATTATAATTCACCCCTCCACTTT
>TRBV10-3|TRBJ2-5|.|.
CAISEIAGAGETQYF
TGTGCCATCAGTGAGATTGCAGGGGCGGGAGAGACCCAGTACTTC
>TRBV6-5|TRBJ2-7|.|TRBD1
CASSYAGQGIHEQYF
TGTGCCAGCAGTTACGCGGGACAGGGGATCCACGAGCAGTACTTC
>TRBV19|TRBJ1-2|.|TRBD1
CASKDRETRGYTF
TGTGCCAGTAAAGACAGGGAAACGCGGGGCTACACCTTC
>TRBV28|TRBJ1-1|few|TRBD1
CASSIPGTGGTEAFF
TGTGCCAGCAGTATCCCCGGGACAGGGGGGACTGAAGCTTTCTTT